This TCR beta chain was identified during a study of tumor and adjacent non-tumor tissue in lung cancer (dated by TCRdb to between 2017 and 2018). For the study in its entirety: Of the cohort, roughly 12 patients had adenocarcinoma, 2 had squamous cell carcinoma and 1 had small cell lung cancer. The study compared bulk TCRbeta repertoires between lung tumor tissue and matched distant non-tumor lung tissue from over 12 lung cancer patients. For each patient, one tumor sample and one normal lung sample were taken, giving around 30 paired specimens that underwent TCRbeta CDR3 sequencing. The roughly 15 enrolled patients, of whom roughly 10 were men and 5 were women, were aged about 30 to 80 years and were diagnosed with TNM stage I to III disease. Sequencing produced about 120,000,000 productive TCRbeta reads in total, an average of about 4 million reads per sample. Broad study findings and their caveats: The top 100 clones accounted for a significantly larger cumulative portion of the repertoire in normal lung than in tumor tissue. TCR diversity was significantly higher in younger patients, and higher tumor TCR diversity was associated with shorter overall and disease-free survival. Because peripheral blood was not sequenced, blood TCRbeta repertoires in the lung cancer patients of the study were not examined. The methods do not name the sequencing platform or mention unique molecular identifiers. Only about 15 patients were included in the cohort, and the need for larger samples and more detailed clinical data was noted by the authors. TCR diversity (inverse Simpson) was significantly higher in tumor than in normal lung tissue (roughly 430 vs 170, P = 0.0075, Mann-Whitney U test).

Preparation of the library involved multiplex PCR. These reads were obtained on an Illumina HiSeq 2500. TCRbeta libraries were built by three rounds of nested PCR using primers (Table S4), following protocols modified from ARM-PCR. PCR products of 200-500 bp were gel-excised and purified with the QIAquick gel extraction kit before sequencing. Per the source publication's procedure: Reads were cleaned using Trimmomatic, were merged into complete CDR3 sequences using FLASH, and were assigned to V(D)J germline segments using MiTCR. Clonal diversity was computed as the inverse Simpson's index with VDJtools. Productive reads were defined as in-frame sequences without a premature stop codon. The public reads were run again by TCRdb, first through fastp at Q25 and then through MiXCR, and only productive beta chains were kept. CDR3 protein duplicates are merged, each entry listing the most common genes and DNA. The V and J calls follow TCRdb's processing rather than the paper's. The sample records roughly 93,000 distinct CDR3 sequences, 67% of which are singletons. The ten most abundant clones make up approximately 20% of the sample.

Points on this clonotype: Its antigen target is currently unknown. One end of the junction fails to match germline, which may point to a read error.

Reading the germline V gene gives CDR1 LGHNA and CDR2 YNFKEQ. The CDR3, cysteine through phenylalanine, is 15 amino acids long. Just CDR3 DNA is preserved here, 45 bases in frame from base 1. RNA was isolated from bulk unsorted tissue, and RNA quality was assessed with a NanoDrop ND-1000 and an Agilent 2100. Newly diagnosed lung cancer patients without prior chemotherapy who had been admitted for thoracic surgery in China between August and November 2014 were enrolled as donors. Patients with previous radiotherapy or chemotherapy, or with another concurrent cancer, were excluded from the study. Surgical tissue pieces of about 1-2.1 cm3 were preserved in RNAlater solution and were kept at -80 degrees C until use.

Source material: lung tumor tissue. The V and J segments used are TRBV4-2 and TRBJ1-4; confidence is insufficient to name the D gene. The source is a man between 60 and 75 years old with non-small cell lung cancer. The CDR3 reads CASNQDGRGNEKLFF. The nucleotide sequence reads as follows: TGTGCTAGCAACCAAGATGGGCGGGGTAATGAAAAACTGTTTTTT.